Listed below are T cell receptor beta chains from one sample, sequenced in a study of T cell repertoires in cytomegalovirus infection. Each CDR3 protein is one row after TCRdb ran MiXCR on the reads. Found here are around 130,000 distinct CDR3 sequences, 20% to 30% of them singletons; the top ten hold approximately 35%. Antigens of these TCRs are unknown. Sequenced: PBMCs, sequenced either directly or after in vitro stimulation (not recorded which). These receptors came from a human donor in good health (CMV status not recorded). Some clones in this sample may be carry-over from other donors' samples. Both conserved end residues are part of each CDR3. D genes are given only for firm matches. Size is omitted from some rows. Given values are once, few, many or a class for expanded clones.

V gene: TRBV4-3; D gene: .; clone size: few; J gene: TRBJ2-1; CDR3 protein: CASSHEDAYNEQFF; CDR3 DNA: TGCGCCAGCAGCCACGAGGACGCCTACAATGAGCAGTTCTTC
V gene: TRBV20-1; D gene: TRBD1; clone size: .; J gene: TRBJ1-1; CDR3 protein: CSARGLRMNTEAFF; CDR3 DNA: TGCAGCGCCAGGGGGCTCAGGATGAACACTGAAGCTTTCTTT
V gene: TRBV7-9; D gene: TRBD2; clone size: .; J gene: TRBJ2-3; CDR3 protein: CASSSAGGIDTQYF; CDR3 DNA: TGTGCCAGCAGCTCAGCGGGAGGTATAGATACGCAGTATTTT
V gene: TRBV5-6; D gene: .; clone size: many; J gene: TRBJ2-1; CDR3 protein: CASSRDLSSYNEQFF; CDR3 DNA: TGTGCCAGCAGCCGGGACCTGAGCTCCTACAATGAGCAGTTCTTC
V gene: TRBV6-2/TRBV6-3; D gene: .; clone size: .; J gene: TRBJ2-1; CDR3 protein: CASATDGIVWNHEQFF; CDR3 DNA: TGTGCCAGCGCCACCGATGGGATAGTCTGGAATCATGAGCAGTTCTTC
V gene: TRBV6-5; D gene: .; clone size: many; J gene: TRBJ2-7; CDR3 protein: CASSPPGRATYEQYF; CDR3 DNA: TGTGCCAGCAGTCCTCCCGGCAGGGCGACCTACGAGCAGTACTTC
V gene: TRBV7-1; D gene: .; clone size: .; J gene: TRBJ2-7; CDR3 protein: CASRDTSQRAYF; CDR3 DNA: TGTGCCAGCAGGGATACCTCGCAAAGAGCGTACTTC
V gene: TRBV4-1; D gene: TRBD1; clone size: few; J gene: TRBJ2-3; CDR3 protein: CASSQEAGTGFDTQYF; CDR3 DNA: TGCGCCAGCAGCCAGGAGGCCGGGACAGGCTTCGATACGCAGTATTTT
V gene: TRBV12-3/TRBV12-4; D gene: .; clone size: .; J gene: TRBJ1-2; CDR3 protein: CASRLQGSYGYTF; CDR3 DNA: TGTGCCAGCCGTCTACAGGGATCCTATGGCTACACCTTC
V gene: TRBV7-9; D gene: .; clone size: few; J gene: TRBJ2-2; CDR3 protein: CASSLFLRTNTGELFF; CDR3 DNA: TGTGCCAGCAGCTTATTTCTTAGGACGAACACCGGGGAGCTGTTTTTT
V gene: TRBV7-2; D gene: .; clone size: many; J gene: TRBJ2-2; CDR3 protein: CASSSFGTNTGELFF; CDR3 DNA: TGTGCCAGCAGCTCCTTCGGTACGAACACCGGGGAGCTGTTTTTT
V gene: TRBV7-6; D gene: .; clone size: many; J gene: TRBJ2-3; CDR3 protein: CASSPTWGTDTQYF; CDR3 DNA: TGTGCCAGCAGCCCAACATGGGGCACAGATACGCAGTATTTT
V gene: TRBV6-6; D gene: .; clone size: .; J gene: TRBJ2-1; CDR3 protein: CASSDFDEQFF; CDR3 DNA: TGTGCCAGCAGTGATTTTGATGAGCAGTTCTTC
V gene: TRBV7-2; D gene: TRBD2; clone size: many; J gene: TRBJ2-6; CDR3 protein: CASSLAPGGGANVLTF; CDR3 DNA: TGTGCCAGCAGCCTAGCACCGGGAGGTGGGGCCAACGTCCTGACTTTC
V gene: TRBV20-1; D gene: .; clone size: few; J gene: TRBJ1-6; CDR3 protein: CSARDNRGAWNSPLHF; CDR3 DNA: TGCAGTGCTAGAGATAATCGGGGCGCGTGGAATTCACCCCTCCACTTT
V gene: TRBV7-2; D gene: TRBD1; clone size: .; J gene: TRBJ2-2; CDR3 protein: CASSFYPRTGSTGELFF; CDR3 DNA: TGTGCCAGCAGCTTTTACCCAAGGACAGGGAGCACCGGGGAGCTGTTTTTT
V gene: TRBV12-3/TRBV12-4; D gene: .; clone size: .; J gene: TRBJ1-1; CDR3 protein: CASSMGGEKTEAFF; CDR3 DNA: TGTGCCAGCAGTATGGGGGGGGAGAAGACTGAAGCTTTCTTT
V gene: TRBV5-1; D gene: TRBD2; clone size: .; J gene: TRBJ2-5; CDR3 protein: CASSPIRAGGQETQYF; CDR3 DNA: TGCGCCAGCAGCCCAATCCGGGCGGGAGGACAAGAGACCCAGTACTTC
V gene: TRBV7-6; D gene: TRBD2; clone size: many; J gene: TRBJ2-1; CDR3 protein: CASSLLLASLDEQFF; CDR3 DNA: TGTGCCAGCAGCCTCTTACTAGCGTCTCTGGATGAGCAGTTCTTC
V gene: TRBV4-1; D gene: .; clone size: many; J gene: TRBJ2-1; CDR3 protein: CASSRLAAAYNEQFF; CDR3 DNA: TGCGCCAGCAGCCGATTAGCGGCCGCCTACAATGAGCAGTTCTTC
V gene: TRBV4-1; D gene: .; clone size: .; J gene: TRBJ1-3; CDR3 protein: CASSPRRGSGNTIYF; CDR3 DNA: TGCGCCAGCAGCCCCCGCCGGGGGTCCGGAAACACCATATATTTT
V gene: TRBV2; D gene: TRBD2; clone size: many; J gene: TRBJ2-7; CDR3 protein: CASSDLYRLAGNGHEQYF; CDR3 DNA: TGTGCCAGCAGTGACCTTTATCGGTTAGCGGGAAACGGACACGAGCAGTACTTC
V gene: TRBV20-1; D gene: .; clone size: .; J gene: TRBJ2-1; CDR3 protein: CSTTGVADNEQFF; CDR3 DNA: TGCAGTACGACGGGAGTAGCGGACAATGAGCAGTTCTTC
V gene: TRBV7-2; D gene: .; clone size: many; J gene: TRBJ2-5; CDR3 protein: CASSARQRGETQYF; CDR3 DNA: TGTGCCAGCAGCGCCCGACAGCGCGGGGAGACCCAGTACTTC
V gene: TRBV5-4; D gene: TRBD1; clone size: .; J gene: TRBJ2-2; CDR3 protein: CASSSQGANTGELFF; CDR3 DNA: TGTGCCAGCAGCTCTCAGGGGGCGAACACCGGGGAGCTGTTTTTT
V gene: TRBV7-2; D gene: .; clone size: .; J gene: TRBJ2-7; CDR3 protein: CASSPQGGGVYEQYF; CDR3 DNA: TGTGCCAGCAGCCCCCAGGGGGGGGGGGTGTACGAGCAGTACTTC
V gene: TRBV7-2; D gene: .; clone size: many; J gene: TRBJ2-3; CDR3 protein: CASSLFSDTQYF; CDR3 DNA: TGTGCCAGCAGCTTATTTTCGGATACGCAGTATTTT
V gene: TRBV7-8; D gene: .; clone size: many; J gene: TRBJ1-1; CDR3 protein: CASSVRGGGGPDVLNTEAFF; CDR3 DNA: TGTGCCAGCAGCGTTAGGGGGGGCGGGGGGCCAGACGTATTAAACACTGAAGCTTTCTTT
V gene: TRBV7-2; D gene: .; clone size: .; J gene: TRBJ2-1; CDR3 protein: CASSSGLGRNEQFF; CDR3 DNA: TGTGCCAGCAGCTCCGGACTGGGGCGGAATGAGCAGTTCTTC
V gene: TRBV12-3/TRBV12-4; D gene: .; clone size: many; J gene: TRBJ1-2; CDR3 protein: CASSLRVDYGYTF; CDR3 DNA: TGTGCCAGCAGTTTGAGGGTGGACTATGGCTACACCTTC
V gene: TRBV5-1; D gene: .; clone size: .; J gene: TRBJ2-1; CDR3 protein: CASSPVEGGNTNEQFF; CDR3 DNA: TGCGCCAGCAGCCCCGTTGAGGGGGGGAACACCAATGAGCAGTTCTTC
V gene: TRBV29-1; D gene: .; clone size: few; J gene: TRBJ2-7; CDR3 protein: CSVEDPLTYEQYF; CDR3 DNA: TGCAGCGTTGAAGACCCCCTCACGTACGAGCAGTACTTC
V gene: TRBV7-2; D gene: .; clone size: many; J gene: TRBJ2-1; CDR3 protein: CASSLTGIDEQFF; CDR3 DNA: TGTGCCAGCAGCTTAACGGGCATTGATGAGCAGTTCTTC
V gene: TRBV12-3/TRBV12-4; D gene: .; clone size: .; J gene: TRBJ2-7; CDR3 protein: CASSLVGDHEQYF; CDR3 DNA: TGTGCCAGCAGTTTAGTGGGGGACCACGAGCAGTACTTC
V gene: TRBV7-2; D gene: TRBD1; clone size: many; J gene: TRBJ1-2; CDR3 protein: CASSFGTGGPLRRGYTF; CDR3 DNA: TGTGCCAGCAGCTTTGGGACAGGGGGCCCCTTACGACGTGGCTACACCTTC
V gene: TRBV7-8; D gene: TRBD2; clone size: many; J gene: TRBJ2-3; CDR3 protein: CASSPRTSGRATDTQYF; CDR3 DNA: TGTGCCAGCAGCCCAAGGACTAGCGGGAGGGCAACAGATACGCAGTATTTT
V gene: TRBV12-3/TRBV12-4; D gene: TRBD1; clone size: .; J gene: TRBJ2-7; CDR3 protein: CASSWDRGSSYEQYF; CDR3 DNA: TGTGCCAGCAGTTGGGACAGGGGAAGCTCCTACGAGCAGTACTTC
V gene: TRBV6-2/TRBV6-3; D gene: TRBD2; clone size: many; J gene: TRBJ2-1; CDR3 protein: CASSEGLAGVHNEQFF; CDR3 DNA: TGTGCCAGCAGTGAGGGACTAGCGGGAGTCCACAATGAGCAGTTCTTC
V gene: TRBV6-5; D gene: .; clone size: .; J gene: TRBJ2-2; CDR3 protein: CASSYGGVGTGELFF; CDR3 DNA: TGTGCCAGCAGTTACGGTGGCGTTGGCACCGGGGAGCTGTTTTTT
V gene: TRBV2; D gene: TRBD1; clone size: .; J gene: TRBJ2-1; CDR3 protein: CASSPPGQSSYNEQFF; CDR3 DNA: TGTGCCAGCAGCCCGCCGGGACAGAGCTCCTACAATGAGCAGTTCTTC
V gene: TRBV12-3/TRBV12-4; D gene: TRBD1; clone size: .; J gene: TRBJ1-5; CDR3 protein: CASSSDRGNRNGNQPQHF; CDR3 DNA: TGTGCCAGCAGTTCCGACAGGGGGAACAGGAACGGCAATCAGCCCCAGCATTTT
V gene: TRBV7-8; D gene: TRBD1; clone size: few; J gene: TRBJ2-5; CDR3 protein: CASSLNRGRRETQYF; CDR3 DNA: TGTGCCAGCAGCTTAAACAGGGGGAGGAGAGAGACCCAGTACTTC